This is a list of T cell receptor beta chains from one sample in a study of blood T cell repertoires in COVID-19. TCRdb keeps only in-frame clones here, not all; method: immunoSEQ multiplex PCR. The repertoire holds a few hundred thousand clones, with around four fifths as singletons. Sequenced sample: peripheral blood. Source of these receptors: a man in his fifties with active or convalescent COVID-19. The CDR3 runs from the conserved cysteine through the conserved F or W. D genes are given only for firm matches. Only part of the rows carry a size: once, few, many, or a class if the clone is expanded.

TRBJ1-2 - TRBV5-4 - TGTGCCAGCAGCCATGATAGCGGGAGGTATGGCTACACCTTC CASSHDSGRYGYTF
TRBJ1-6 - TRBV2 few TGTGCCAGCATCGGCGGACTGTTGAGCTCCTATAATTCACCCCTCCACTTT CASIGGLLSSYNSPLHF
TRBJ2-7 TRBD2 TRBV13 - TGTGCCAGCAGCTTAGCGGCTAGCGGGAATTACGAGCAGTACTTC CASSLAASGNYEQYF
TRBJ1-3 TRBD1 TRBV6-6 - TGTGCCAGCAGTGCTACAGGGGGCCGTGGAAACACCATATATTTT CASSATGGRGNTIYF
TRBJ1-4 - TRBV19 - TGTGCCAGTAGTATAAGGGGAACTAATGAAAAACTGTTTTTT CASSIRGTNEKLFF
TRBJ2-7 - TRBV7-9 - TGTGCCAGCAGCGCGTATGAAGAGCAGTACTTC CASSAYEEQYF
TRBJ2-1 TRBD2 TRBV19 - TGTGCCAGTAGTATCCCGGGACTAGCGGGAAGGGGGCAGTTCTTC CASSIPGLAGRGQFF
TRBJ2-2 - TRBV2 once TGTGCCAGCAGTGTCCTAGCTGAGAGCGGGGAGCTGTTTTTT CASSVLAESGELFF
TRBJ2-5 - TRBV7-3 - TGTGCCAGCAGCCTGGACATACTAGAGACCCAGTACTTC CASSLDILETQYF
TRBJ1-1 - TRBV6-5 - TGTGCCAGCAGACCGAGACAGACGAACACTGAAGCTTTCTTT CASRPRQTNTEAFF
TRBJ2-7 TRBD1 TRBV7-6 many TGTGCCAGCAGCTTAGGTGCACAGGGGGCGCGGTACGAGCAGTACTTC CASSLGAQGARYEQYF
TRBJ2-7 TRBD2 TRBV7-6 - TGTGCCAGCAGCTTAGGTGGAGAGGGCGGGGGGTTCTCCTACGAGCAGTACTTC CASSLGGEGGGFSYEQYF
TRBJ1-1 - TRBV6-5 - TGTGCCAGCAGCCCAGGAAGGGGGACCACTGAAGCTTTCTTT CASSPGRGTTEAFF
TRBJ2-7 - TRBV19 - TGTGCCAGCCGGGGCGGGACAGCGTCCTACGAGCAGTACTTC CASRGGTASYEQYF
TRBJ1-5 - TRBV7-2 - TGTGCCACCCATCCTGGAGGAGACAGCAATCAGCCCCAGCATTTT CATHPGGDSNQPQHF
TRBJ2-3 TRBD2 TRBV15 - TGTGCCACCAGCAGAGTACAAGCGGGAGGCGCAGATACGCAGTATTTT CATSRVQAGGADTQYF
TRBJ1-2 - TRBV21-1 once TGTGCCAGCAGTCGGGACACCTTC CASSRDTF
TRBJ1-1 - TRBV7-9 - TGTGCCAGCAGCTTAGCGCGGGCAGGGGATACTGAAGCTTTCTTT CASSLARAGDTEAFF
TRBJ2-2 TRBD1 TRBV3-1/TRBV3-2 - TGTGCCAGCAGCCTCAGACAGGGGGCGAGCACCGGGGAGCTGTTTTTT CASSLRQGASTGELFF
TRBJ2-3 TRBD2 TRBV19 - TGTGCCAGTAGTATGGGCGGGGGGACAGATACGCAGTATTTT CASSMGGGTDTQYF
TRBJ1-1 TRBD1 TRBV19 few TGTGCCAGTAGTATAGGGACAGGGAGTATGAACACTGAAGCTTTCTTT CASSIGTGSMNTEAFF
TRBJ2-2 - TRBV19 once TGTGCCAGCTGGGACTTAAGGAACACCGGGGAGCTGTTTTTT CASWDLRNTGELFF
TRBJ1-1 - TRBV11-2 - TGTGCCAGCAGCTCCACGCCTCGGAGGTCGAACACTGAAGCTTTCTTT CASSSTPRRSNTEAFF
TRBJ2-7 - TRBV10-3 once TGTGCCACTGGGGCCGGGAGCTACGAGCAGTACTTC CATGAGSYEQYF
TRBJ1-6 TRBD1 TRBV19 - TGTGCCAGCTCCAAGCGGACAGGGACTAATTCACCCCTCCACTTT CASSKRTGTNSPLHF
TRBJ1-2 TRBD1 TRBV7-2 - TGTGCCAGCAGCTTAGCGTGGTGGGGACAGGGGGGGAAATCTAACTATGGCTACACCTTC CASSLAWWGQGGKSNYGYTF
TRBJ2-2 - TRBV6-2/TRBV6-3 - TGTGCCAGCAGTTACGACGGACTGTACGGGGAGCTGTTTTTT CASSYDGLYGELFF
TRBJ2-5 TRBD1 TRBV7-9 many TGTGCCAGCAGCTTAGCCCGGGACAGGGAGACCCAGTACTTC CASSLARDRETQYF
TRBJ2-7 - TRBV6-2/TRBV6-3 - TGTGCCAGCAGTTACCGGGACACCCTTACCTACGAGCAGTACTTC CASSYRDTLTYEQYF
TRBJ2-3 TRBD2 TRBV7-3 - TGTGCCAGCAGCTTAACATCTACGGCTAGCGGGAGTCAAACAGATACGCAGTATTTT CASSLTSTASGSQTDTQYF
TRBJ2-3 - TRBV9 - TGTGCCAGCAGTAGGACAGAGACCCGGGATACGCAGTATTTT CASSRTETRDTQYF
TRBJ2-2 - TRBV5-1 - TGCGCCAGCACCCCCCGTGGGCGCCTGAACACCGGGGAGCTGTTTTTT CASTPRGRLNTGELFF
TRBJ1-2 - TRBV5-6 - TGTGCCAGGGTGGGCGGGGGGCTTATTGGCTACACCTTC CARVGGGLIGYTF
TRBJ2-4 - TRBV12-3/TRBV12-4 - TGTGCCAGCAGTTTAGCGTCAGGCCTTATTCAGTACTTC CASSLASGLIQYF
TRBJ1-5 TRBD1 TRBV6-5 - TGTGCCAGCAGTCTGACAGGGGGCAATCAGCCCCAGCATTTT CASSLTGGNQPQHF
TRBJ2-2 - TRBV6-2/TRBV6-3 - TGTGCCAGCAGTTACAGGAGGGGAGGCGGGGAGCTGTTTTTT CASSYRRGGGELFF
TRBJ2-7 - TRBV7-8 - TGTGCCAGCAGCCTGCAAAGGAGGGAGCAGTACTTC CASSLQRREQYF
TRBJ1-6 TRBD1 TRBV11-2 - TGTGCCAGCAGCTTAGGGGACAGGGGTGGGAATTCACCCCTCCACTTT CASSLGDRGGNSPLHF
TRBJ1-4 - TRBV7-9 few TGTGCCAGCAGCGGAACGACAGCTGCAACTAATGAAAAACTGTTTTTT CASSGTTAATNEKLFF
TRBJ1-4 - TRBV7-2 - TGTGCCAGCAGCCCTCTCGGGATCGGTAATGAAAAACTGTTTTTT CASSPLGIGNEKLFF
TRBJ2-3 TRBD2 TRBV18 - TGTGCCAGCTCACCACCCAGACTAGCGGGCTCCACAGATACGCAGTATTTT CASSPPRLAGSTDTQYF
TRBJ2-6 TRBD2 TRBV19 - TGTGCCAGTAGTATAGATGGGGGGGCTGGGGCCAACGTCCTGACTTTC CASSIDGGAGANVLTF
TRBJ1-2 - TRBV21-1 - TGTGCCAGCAGCTTACGACAGGGGTCCGGCTATGGCTACACCTTC CASSLRQGSGYGYTF
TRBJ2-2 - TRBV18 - TGTGCCAGCTTCTCCGGGGGCACCGGGGAGCTGTTTTTT CASFSGGTGELFF